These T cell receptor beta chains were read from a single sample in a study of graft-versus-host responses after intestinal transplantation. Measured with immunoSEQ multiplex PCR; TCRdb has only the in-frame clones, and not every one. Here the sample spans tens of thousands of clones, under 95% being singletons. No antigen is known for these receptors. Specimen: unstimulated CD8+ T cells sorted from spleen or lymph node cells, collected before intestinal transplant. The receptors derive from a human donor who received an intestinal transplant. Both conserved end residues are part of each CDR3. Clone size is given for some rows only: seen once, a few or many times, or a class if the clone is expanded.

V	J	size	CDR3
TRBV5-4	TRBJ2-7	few	CASSLGAGEQYF
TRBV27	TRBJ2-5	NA	CASRGQWMEETQYF
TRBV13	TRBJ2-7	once	CASSPYGPSRGYEQYF
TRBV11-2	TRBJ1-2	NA	CASSLVSGGGEYYGYTF
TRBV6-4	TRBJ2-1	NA	CASSLGTGVYNEQFF
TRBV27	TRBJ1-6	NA	CASSAGPAGSPLHF
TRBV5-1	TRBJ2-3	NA	CASSPIITDTQYF
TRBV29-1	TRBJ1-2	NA	CSVVGQGGQVDYTF
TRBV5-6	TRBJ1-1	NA	CASSSYRGLSGVTEAFF
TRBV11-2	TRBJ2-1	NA	CASSLTSGGYNEQFF
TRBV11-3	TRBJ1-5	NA	CASSARRTGGDQPQHF
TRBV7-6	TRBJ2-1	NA	CASSLGTGFYNEQFF
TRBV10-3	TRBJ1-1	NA	CAISERGLTEAFF
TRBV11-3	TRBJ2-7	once	CASSPPLREQYF
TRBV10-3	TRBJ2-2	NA	CAIPGQPNSNTGELFF
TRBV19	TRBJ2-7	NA	CASSGAYSYEQYF
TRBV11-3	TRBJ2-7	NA	CASSLADRTSYLTYEQYF
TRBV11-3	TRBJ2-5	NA	CASSGIDRDQETQYF
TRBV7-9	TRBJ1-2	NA	CASSLYKGTADGYTF
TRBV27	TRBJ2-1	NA	CASSPGLPNEQFF
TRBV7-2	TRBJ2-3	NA	CASSLGLAGGESADTQYF
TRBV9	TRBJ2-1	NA	CASSGTGTGINNEQFF
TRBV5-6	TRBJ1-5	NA	CASSLGGGAAGQPQHF
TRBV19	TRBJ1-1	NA	CASLPGGSFSEAFF
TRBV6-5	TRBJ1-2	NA	CASSYSGGGPDYGYTF
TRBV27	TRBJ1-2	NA	CASRGTGAGYTF
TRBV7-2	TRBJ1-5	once	CASSSLPGNQPQHF
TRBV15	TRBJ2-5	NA	CATSREGAAPETQYF
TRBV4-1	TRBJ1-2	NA	CASSQERQGSYGYTF
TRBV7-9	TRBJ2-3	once	CASSSLGADTQYF
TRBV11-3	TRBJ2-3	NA	CASTGFEDTQYF
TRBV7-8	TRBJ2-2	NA	CASSWGQGSNTGELFF
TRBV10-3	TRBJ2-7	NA	CAIRGDSSYEQYF
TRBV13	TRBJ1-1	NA	CASSFRGVGPEAFF
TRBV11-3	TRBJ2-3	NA	CASSLRGPGGDTQYF
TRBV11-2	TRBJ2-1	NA	CASSDGARTYNEQFF
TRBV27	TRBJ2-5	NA	CASSRRGPETQYF
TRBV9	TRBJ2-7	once	CASSGTGGEQYF
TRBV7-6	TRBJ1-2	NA	CASSLVVGTGYGYTF
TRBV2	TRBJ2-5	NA	CASSEGEAAVQETQYF
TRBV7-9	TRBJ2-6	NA	CASSLGPGANVLTF